These 27 T cell receptor beta chains were sequenced from one sample in a study of blood T cells in healthy people across ages. With a J-beta primer mix and a sample-barcoded 5' primer, a second PCR ran about 7 to 12 cycles. TCRdb ran MiXCR on the 5' RACE reads and lists one entry per CDR3 protein. The data hold some 1.7 million distinct CDR3 sequences, with 28% observed a single time. The sequenced material came from blood. The receptors here all came from a young woman in good health.

This clonotype has a single count. J is TRBJ2-3 and V is TRBV6-6; D call uncertain. The germline CDR1 and CDR2 sequences are MNHNY and SVGAGI (reference sequence). With 6 bases removed from V and 2 bases from J, the gap between germline ends came to 12 bases. The CDR3 contains 14 residues. DNA for the CDR3: TGTGCCAGCAGATGGGGAAGCGCCACAGATACGCAGTATTTT. This codes for CASRWGSATDTQYF.

The CDR3 here is CASSSTAGRANYGYTF. The CDR3 DNA sequence: TGTGCCAGCAGCTCCACCGCCGGGAGAGCTAACTATGGCTACACCTTC. The chain is built from TRBV7-8 and TRBJ1-2; D unresolved. CDR3 length equals 16 residues. The V end was cut by 4 bases, the J end by 0 bases, with 15 bases between. Germline assignment: CDR1 SGHVS and CDR2 FQNEAQ.

This chain uses TRBV6-2 or TRBV6-3 with TRBJ2-2, with 12 nucleotides matching TRBD2. Trimming cost V 7 bases and J 6 bases; bases outside gene matches: 6. This CDR3 has 15 amino acids. Germline values: CDR1 MNHEY, CDR2 SVGEGT. The chain's CDR3 is CASTQTSGRAGELFF. CDR3 in DNA: TGTGCCAGCACCCAGACTAGCGGGAGAGCCGGGGAGCTGTTTTTT.

This sequence joins TRBV5-1 and TRBJ1-6; D is unclear. Between the trimmed V and J ends, which lost 1 base and 7 bases, there was a span of 12 bases. From germline, CDR1 is SGHRS and CDR2 YFSETQ. The CDR3 has 15 residues. CDR3 bases: TGCGCCAGCAGCTTGCCCGGGGTGGAGAATTCACCCCTCCACTTT. Protein: CASSLPGVENSPLHF.

In this sample, this clonotype turned up a few times. The junction departs from the called germline gene at one end, perhaps through a read error. The chain links TRBV4-1 to TRBJ2-7; D is undetermined. From germline, CDR1 is MGHRA and CDR2 YSYEKL. CDR3 length: 11 amino acids. The CDR3 DNA reads as TGCGCCAACAGCCACTCCTACGAGCAGTACTTC. Its protein is CANSHSYEQYF.

A few counts support this clonotype. The chain couples TRBV9 to TRBJ2-1; TRBD2 aligns across 8 bases. This CDR3 contains 13 residues. The trim removed 4 bases at V and 6 bases at J, leaving 3 bases unmatched. From germline, CDR1 is SGDLS and CDR2 YYNGEE. CDR3 in amino acids: CASSWLAGNEQFF. As DNA, the CDR3 is TGTGCCAGCAGCTGGCTAGCGGGCAATGAGCAGTTCTTC.

The chain uses TRBV2 and TRBJ2-5, with TRBD2 matching over 15 bases. Germline trimming cut 6 bases from V and 6 bases from J; bases unmatched to any gene: 2. The CDR3 is 14 amino acids. In germline, CDR1 is SNHLY, CDR2 FYNNEI. This CDR3 is CASSGLAGGKTQYF. DNA of the CDR3: TGTGCCAGCAGCGGACTAGCGGGGGGGAAGACCCAGTACTTC.

This clonotype has only a few counts. The V and J genes are TRBV7-2 and TRBJ1-2, with D unclear. Germline lookup yields CDR1 SGHTA and CDR2 FQGNSA. The CDR3 loop spans 14 amino acids. V lost 3 bases to trimming and J lost 4 bases, with 12 bases between them. This chain's CDR3 is CASSLASSPYGYTF. The DNA of the CDR3 is TGTGCCAGCAGCTTGGCCTCTTCCCCCTATGGCTACACCTTC.

In this sample, this clonotype turned up a few times. The genes are TRBV3-1 and TRBJ2-1, with TRBD2 matching over 8 bases. This CDR3 contains 19 residues. Trimming cost V 5 bases and J 0 bases; bases outside gene matches: 15. CDR1 and CDR2 from the germline V gene are LGHDT and YNNKEL (reference sequence). The CDR3 sequence: CASSSYGGGTTSSYNEQFF. As DNA, the CDR3 is TGTGCCAGCAGCAGTTACGGGGGGGGTACGACGAGCTCCTACAATGAGCAGTTCTTC.

Worth noting for this clonotype: Being one base from a much bigger clone, this may be a read error. This chain uses TRBV4-3 with TRBJ2-5; D not resolved. The J call is doubtful: the DNA matches TRBJ2-7 better. Germline CDR1 is LGHNA and CDR2 is YSLEER. CDR3 length: 13 residues. CDR3 DNA: TGCGCCAGCAGCCGACGTGAAACCTACGAGCAGTACTTC. This codes for CASSRRETYEQYF.

This clonotype occurred a few times. This rearrangement joins TRBV9 to TRBJ2-4; no firm D call. The tail of the sequence fits TRBJ2-7 better, so the J call may be wrong. The CDR3 runs to 15 residues. Germline V gives CDR1 SGDLS, CDR2 YYNGEE. Written as DNA, the CDR3 is TGTGCCAGCAGCGTAGGACTCGACACAACCTACGAGCAGTACTTC. Its translation is CASSVGLDTTYEQYF.

This clonotype was picked up a small number of times. The chain employs TRBV20-1 and TRBJ1-5, with D perhaps matching TRBD1 (6 bases). CDR1 is DFQATT and CDR2 is SNEGSKA in the germline V gene (reference sequence). The CDR3 is 14 amino acids. V gave up 3 bases and J gave up 5 bases, with 14 bases separating them. The CDR3 nucleotides are TGCAGTGCTAGCAGCCGGGACACCTATCAGCCCCAGCATTTT. Translation gives CSASSRDTYQPQHF.

In its sample, this clonotype was seen many times. J is TRBJ2-7 and V is TRBV20-1; D is perhaps TRBD1 (5 bases). This CDR3 comprises 15 residues. Looked up from germline, CDR1 is DFQATT and CDR2 is SNEGSKA (reference sequence). The ends were cut back, 0 bases at V and 2 bases at J, with 14 bases in the middle. CDR3 residues: CSARDSGRATYEQYF. The CDR3 nucleotides are TGCAGTGCTAGAGATTCGGGCAGGGCCACCTACGAGCAGTACTTC.

The CDR3 sequence is CASSLAWDTEQFF. The DNA for the CDR3 is TGCGCCAGCAGCTTGGCTTGGGACACTGAGCAGTTCTTC. V usage is TRBV5-1 and J usage is TRBJ2-1; D is possibly TRBD1 (6 bases). Per germline, CDR1 SGHRS and CDR2 YFSETQ. V was clipped by 0 bases and J by 9 bases, with 10 bases between them. CDR3 length equals 13 residues.

The V gene is TRBV5-1, the J gene TRBJ1-2; D gene uncertain. CDR3 length equals 14 residues. The ends were cut back, 0 bases at V and 6 bases at J, with 12 bases in the middle. In germline, CDR1 is SGHRS, CDR2 YFSETQ. CDR3 DNA: TGCGCCAGCAGCTTGGTTTCGGTAGGGAATGGCTACACCTTC. Encoded protein: CASSLVSVGNGYTF.

This chain joins TRBV7-2 and TRBJ2-7; 9 nucleotides align to TRBD2. This CDR3 contains 17 residues. Germline V gene data show CDR1 as SGHTA and CDR2 as FQGNSA. J was trimmed by 4 bases and V by 5 bases; bases with no gene match: 15. The CDR3 sequence: CASSHRSEREVKYEQYF. Written as DNA, the CDR3 is TGTGCCAGCAGCCACCGCTCGGAGCGGGAGGTGAAGTACGAGCAGTACTTC.

This chain links TRBV7-6 with TRBJ2-7; 8 bases match TRBD2. Losses at the gene ends were 5 bases for V and 5 bases for J; bases not matched to a gene: 11. In germline, CDR1 is SGHVS, CDR2 FNYEAQ. The length of the CDR3 is 15 residues. CDR3 DNA: TGTGCCAGCAGCCTCTCCGGGGGGGGCTTCGACGAGCAGTACTTC. Translation gives CASSLSGGGFDEQYF.

The chain recombines TRBV11-2 with TRBJ1-5, with TRBD1 as a possible D gene (5 bases). The CDR3 loop spans 15 amino acids. Per the germline V gene, CDR1 is SGHAT and CDR2 is FQNNGV. Trimming removed 1 base from V and 6 bases from J, with 13 bases in between. CDR3 residues: CASSLGQGSGQPQHF. The CDR3 DNA reads as TGTGCCAGCAGCTTAGGTCAGGGTAGCGGTCAGCCCCAGCATTTT.

The chain uses TRBV5-6 and TRBJ1-2; D ambiguous. This CDR3 is built from 14 residues. With 2 bases removed from V and 4 bases from J, the gap between germline ends came to 12 bases. Germline CDR1 and CDR2: SGHDT and YYEEEE. CDR3 region: CASSFSRTVYGYTF. CDR3 bases: TGTGCCAGCAGCTTTAGTAGAACCGTCTATGGCTACACCTTC.

The chain is built from TRBV6-2 or TRBV6-3 and TRBJ2-6, with 8 nucleotides matching TRBD1. This CDR3 comprises 18 residues. Germline lookup yields CDR1 MNHEY and CDR2 SVGEGT. J was trimmed by 0 bases and V by 2 bases; bases with no gene match: 6. This CDR3 is CASSYQGTGLSGANVLTF. CDR3 in DNA: TGTGCCAGCAGTTACCAAGGGACAGGTCTCTCTGGGGCCAACGTCCTGACTTTC.

This clonotype has only a few counts. J is TRBJ2-1 and V is TRBV11-2; the D is unclear. Deletions cut 0 bases from V and 6 bases from J, with 9 bases between. CDR3 size: 14 residues. Germline V gene data show CDR1 as SGHAT and CDR2 as FQNNGV. The DNA of the CDR3 is TGTGCCAGCAGCTTAGACCATGGAACCAATGAGCAGTTCTTC. It is translated as CASSLDHGTNEQFF.

V gene TRBV20-1 combines with J gene TRBJ2-7; 9 bases map to TRBD2. Per the germline V gene, CDR1 is DFQATT and CDR2 is SNEGSKA (reference sequence). Trimming removed 5 bases from V and 4 bases from J; junction bases left unmatched: 12. The CDR3 is 15 residues long. CDR3 in DNA: TGCAGTGCTTCATCGGCGGCGGGACTAGCTTACGAGCAGTACTTC. The encoded protein is CSASSAAGLAYEQYF.

This chain joins TRBV6-2 or TRBV6-3 and TRBJ2-5; possible D gene TRBD2, 6 bases. Trimming took 5 bases from V and 2 from J, leaving 12 bases between them. The CDR3 is 14 amino acids. Germline CDR1 reads MNHEY; CDR2 reads SVGEGT. CDR3 coding DNA: TGTGCCAGCAGTCCGACTAGTTGGCAAGAGACCCAGTACTTC. Its translation: CASSPTSWQETQYF.

In the case of this clonotype: With a much larger clone just one base away, this may be a read error. The gene calls are TRBV24-1 and TRBJ2-7, with TRBD1 identical over 8 bases. The CDR3 has 16 residues. Losses at the gene ends were 4 bases for V and 7 bases for J; bases not matched to a gene: 14. Germline CDR1 reads KGHDR; CDR2 reads SFDVKD. As DNA, the CDR3 is TGTGCCACCAGTGACACCACAGGGGGGAACTACAATGAGCAGTACTTC. Amino acids: CATSDTTGGNYNEQYF.

This clonotype was seen more than once but under ten times. The chain employs TRBV28 and TRBJ1-5; D remains unclear. The germline V and J ends were trimmed by 3 bases and 6 bases, with 12 bases remaining between them. The CDR3 extends over 14 amino acids. From germline, CDR1 is MDHEN and CDR2 SYDVKM. CDR3 loop: CASSFSIKIQPQHF. CDR3 DNA sequence: TGTGCCAGCAGTTTCTCAATAAAGATTCAGCCCCAGCATTTT. The entire variable domain, with the rest obtained from reference TRBV28 and TRBJ1-5, is as follows: DVKVTQSSRYLVKRTGEKVFLECVQDMDHENMFWYRQDPGLGLRLIYFSYDVKMKEKGDIPEGYSVSREKKERFSLILESASTNQTSMYLCASSFSIKIQPQHFGDGTRLSIL.

The chain is built from TRBV24-1 and TRBJ2-2; a possible D gene is TRBD1 (5 bases). CDR3 size: 14 residues. V lost 7 bases and J lost 4, with 12 bases in between. Germline V gene lookup returns CDR1 KGHDR and CDR2 SFDVKD. CDR3 DNA: TGTGCCACCAGGGGGCAAGGGGCCACCGGGGAGCTGTTTTTT. Protein sequence: CATRGQGATGELFF.

The rearrangement joins TRBV4-1 to TRBJ1-1, with D unclear. Germline V gene sequence: CDR1 MGHRA, CDR2 YSYEKL. Trimming removed 0 bases from V and 0 bases from J, with 11 bases in between. This CDR3 is built from 16 residues. For the CDR3, the DNA is TGCGCCAGCAGCCAAGATGCGGGAAACATGAACACTGAAGCTTTCTTT. This gives the protein CASSQDAGNMNTEAFF.